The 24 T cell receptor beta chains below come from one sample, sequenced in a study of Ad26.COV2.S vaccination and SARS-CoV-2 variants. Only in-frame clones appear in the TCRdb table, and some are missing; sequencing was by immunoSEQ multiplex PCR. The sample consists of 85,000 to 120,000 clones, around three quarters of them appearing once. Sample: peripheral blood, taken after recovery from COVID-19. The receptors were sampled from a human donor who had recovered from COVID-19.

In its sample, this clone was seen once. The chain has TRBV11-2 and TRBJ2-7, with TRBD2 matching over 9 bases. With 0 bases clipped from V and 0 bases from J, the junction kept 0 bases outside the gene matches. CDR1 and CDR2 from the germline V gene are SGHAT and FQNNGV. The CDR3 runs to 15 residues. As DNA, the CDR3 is TGTGCCAGCAGCTTAGAAGCGGGGGGCTCCTACGAGCAGTACTTC. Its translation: CASSLEAGGSYEQYF.

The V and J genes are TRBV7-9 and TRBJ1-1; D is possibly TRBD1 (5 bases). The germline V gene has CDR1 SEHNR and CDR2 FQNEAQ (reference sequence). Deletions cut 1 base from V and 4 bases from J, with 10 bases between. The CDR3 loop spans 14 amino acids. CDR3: CASSLGGTGTEAFF. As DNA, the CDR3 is TGTGCCAGCAGCTTAGGGGGGACTGGCACTGAAGCTTTCTTT.

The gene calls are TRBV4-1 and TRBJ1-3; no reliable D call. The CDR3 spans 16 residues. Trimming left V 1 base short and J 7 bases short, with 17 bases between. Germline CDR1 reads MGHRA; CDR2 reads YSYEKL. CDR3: CASSQVELIARNTIYF. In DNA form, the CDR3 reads TGCGCCAGCAGCCAAGTCGAATTGATTGCGCGGAACACCATATATTTT.

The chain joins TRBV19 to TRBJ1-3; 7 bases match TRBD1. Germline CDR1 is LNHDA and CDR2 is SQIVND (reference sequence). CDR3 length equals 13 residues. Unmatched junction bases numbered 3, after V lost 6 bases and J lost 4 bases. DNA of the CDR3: TGTGCCAGTAGACAGGGGTCCGGAAACACCATATATTTT. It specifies CASRQGSGNTIYF.

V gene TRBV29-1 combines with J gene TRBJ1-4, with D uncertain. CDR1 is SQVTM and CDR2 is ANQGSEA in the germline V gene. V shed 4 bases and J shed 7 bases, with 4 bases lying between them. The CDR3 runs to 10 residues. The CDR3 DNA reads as TGCAGCGTTGCGGGTGAAAAACTGTTTTTT. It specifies CSVAGEKLFF.

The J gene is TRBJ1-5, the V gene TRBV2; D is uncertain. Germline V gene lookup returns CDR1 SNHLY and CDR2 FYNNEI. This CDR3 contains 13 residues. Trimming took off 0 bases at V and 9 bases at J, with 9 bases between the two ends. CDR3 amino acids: CASSEAAARPQHF. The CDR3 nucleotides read TGTGCCAGCAGTGAAGCGGCGGCGAGGCCCCAGCATTTT.

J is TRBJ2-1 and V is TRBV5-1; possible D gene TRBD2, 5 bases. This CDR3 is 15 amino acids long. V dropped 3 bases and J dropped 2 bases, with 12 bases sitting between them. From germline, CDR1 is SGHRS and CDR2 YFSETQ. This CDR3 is CASSSGVSAYNEQFF. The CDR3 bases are TGCGCCAGCAGCTCCGGGGTGAGCGCCTACAATGAGCAGTTCTTC.

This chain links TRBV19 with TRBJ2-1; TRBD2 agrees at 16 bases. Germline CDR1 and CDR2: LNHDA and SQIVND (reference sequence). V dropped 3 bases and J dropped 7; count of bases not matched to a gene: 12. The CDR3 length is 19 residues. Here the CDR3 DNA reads TGTGCCAGTAGTATGATGGGGACTAGCGGGGGGGCCTTGTATAATGAGCAGTTCTTC. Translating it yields CASSMMGTSGGALYNEQFF. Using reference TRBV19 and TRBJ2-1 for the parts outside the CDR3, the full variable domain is DGGITQSPKYLFRKEGQNVTLSCEQNLNHDAMYWYRQDPGQGLRLIYYSQIVNDFQKGDIAEGYSVSREKKESFPLTVTSAQKNPTAFYLCASSMMGTSGGALYNEQFFGPGTRLTVL.

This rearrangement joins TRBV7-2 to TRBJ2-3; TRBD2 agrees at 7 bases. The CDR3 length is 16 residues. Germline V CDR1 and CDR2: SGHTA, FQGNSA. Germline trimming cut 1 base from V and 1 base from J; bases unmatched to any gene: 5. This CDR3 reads CASSLGLGGGTDTQYF. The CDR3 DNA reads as TGTGCCAGCAGCTTAGGTTTGGGGGGGGGCACAGATACGCAGTATTTT.

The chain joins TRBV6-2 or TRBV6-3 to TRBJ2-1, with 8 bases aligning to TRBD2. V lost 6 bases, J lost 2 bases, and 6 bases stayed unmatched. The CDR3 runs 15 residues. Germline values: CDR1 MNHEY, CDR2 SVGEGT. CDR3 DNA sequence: TGTGCCAGCAGCAACCGGGGGGGGACCTACAATGAGCAGTTCTTC. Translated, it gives CASSNRGGTYNEQFF.

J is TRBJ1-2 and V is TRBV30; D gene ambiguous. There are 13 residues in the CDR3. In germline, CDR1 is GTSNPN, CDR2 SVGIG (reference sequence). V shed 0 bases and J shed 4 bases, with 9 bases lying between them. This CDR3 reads CAWSVVGSYGYTF. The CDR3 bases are TGTGCCTGGAGTGTAGTAGGGTCCTATGGCTACACCTTC.

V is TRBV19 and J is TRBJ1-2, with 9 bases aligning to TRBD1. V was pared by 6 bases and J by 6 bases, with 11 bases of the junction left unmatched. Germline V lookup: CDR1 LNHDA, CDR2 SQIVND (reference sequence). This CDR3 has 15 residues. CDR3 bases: TGTGCCAGTAGGAACCTGGGGGACAGGGAAAATGGCTACACCTTC. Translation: CASRNLGDRENGYTF.

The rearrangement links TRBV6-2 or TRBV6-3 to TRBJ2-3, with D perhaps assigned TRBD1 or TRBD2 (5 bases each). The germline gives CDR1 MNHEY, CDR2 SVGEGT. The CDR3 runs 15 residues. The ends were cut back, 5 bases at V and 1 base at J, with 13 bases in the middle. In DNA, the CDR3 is TGTGCCAGCAGTCAGGTGGGGACGGGCACAGATACGCAGTATTTT. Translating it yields CASSQVGTGTDTQYF.

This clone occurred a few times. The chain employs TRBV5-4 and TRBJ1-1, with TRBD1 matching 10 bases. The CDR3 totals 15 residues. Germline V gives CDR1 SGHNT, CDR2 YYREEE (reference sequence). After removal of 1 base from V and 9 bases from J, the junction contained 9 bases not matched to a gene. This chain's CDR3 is CASSLTGTGALKAFF. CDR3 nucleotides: TGTGCCAGCAGCTTGACCGGGACAGGGGCCCTTAAAGCTTTCTTT.

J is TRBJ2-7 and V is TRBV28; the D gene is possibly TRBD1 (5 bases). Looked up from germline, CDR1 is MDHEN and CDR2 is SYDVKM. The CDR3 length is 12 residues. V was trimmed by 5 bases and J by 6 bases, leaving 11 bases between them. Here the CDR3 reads CASSLYRLEQYF. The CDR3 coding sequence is TGTGCCAGCAGTCTTTACAGGCTCGAGCAGTACTTC.

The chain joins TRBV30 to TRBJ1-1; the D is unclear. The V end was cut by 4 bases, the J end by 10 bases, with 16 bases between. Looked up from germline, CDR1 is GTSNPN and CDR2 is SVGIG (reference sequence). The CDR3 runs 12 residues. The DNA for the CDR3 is TGTGCCTGGAATGGCGACACCCGAGGAGCTTTCTTT. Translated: CAWNGDTRGAFF.

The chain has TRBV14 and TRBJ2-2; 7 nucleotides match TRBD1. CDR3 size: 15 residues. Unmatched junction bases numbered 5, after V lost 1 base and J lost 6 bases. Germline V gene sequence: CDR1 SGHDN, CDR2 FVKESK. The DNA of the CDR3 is TGTGCCAGCAGCCAAGTTACAGGGGAAGCCGGGGAGCTGTTTTTT. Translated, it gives CASSQVTGEAGELFF.

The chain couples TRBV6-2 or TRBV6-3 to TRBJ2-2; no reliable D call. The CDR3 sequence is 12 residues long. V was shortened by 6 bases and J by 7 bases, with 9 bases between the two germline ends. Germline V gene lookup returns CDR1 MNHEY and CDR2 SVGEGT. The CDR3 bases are TGTGCCAGCAGCCTGGTTTACGGGGAGCTGTTTTTT. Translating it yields CASSLVYGELFF.

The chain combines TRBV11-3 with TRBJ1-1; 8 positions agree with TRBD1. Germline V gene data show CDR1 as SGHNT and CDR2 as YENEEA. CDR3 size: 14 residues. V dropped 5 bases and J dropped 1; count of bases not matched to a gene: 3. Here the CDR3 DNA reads TGTGCCAGCAGCACCGGGACAGGGAACACTGAAGCTTTCTTT. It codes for CASSTGTGNTEAFF.

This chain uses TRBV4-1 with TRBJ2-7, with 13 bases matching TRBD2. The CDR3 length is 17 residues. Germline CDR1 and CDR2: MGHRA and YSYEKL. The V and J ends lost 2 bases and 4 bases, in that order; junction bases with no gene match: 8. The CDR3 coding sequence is TGCGCCAGCAGCCAAACCCCCACTAGCGGGGGGGCTTACGAGCAGTACTTC. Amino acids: CASSQTPTSGGAYEQYF.

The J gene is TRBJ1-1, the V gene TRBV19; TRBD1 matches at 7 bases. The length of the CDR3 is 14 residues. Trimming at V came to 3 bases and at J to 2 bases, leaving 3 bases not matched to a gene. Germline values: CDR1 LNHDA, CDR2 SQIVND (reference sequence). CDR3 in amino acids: CASSIGDSNTEAFF. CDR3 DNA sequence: TGTGCCAGTAGTATCGGGGACAGCAACACTGAAGCTTTCTTT.

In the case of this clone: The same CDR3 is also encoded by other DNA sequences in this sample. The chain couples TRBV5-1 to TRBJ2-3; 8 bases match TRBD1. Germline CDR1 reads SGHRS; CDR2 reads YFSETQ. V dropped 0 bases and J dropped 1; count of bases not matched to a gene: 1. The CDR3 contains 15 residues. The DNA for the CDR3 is TGCGCCAGCAGCTTGGCGGGACAGGGCACAGATACGCAGTATTTT. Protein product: CASSLAGQGTDTQYF.

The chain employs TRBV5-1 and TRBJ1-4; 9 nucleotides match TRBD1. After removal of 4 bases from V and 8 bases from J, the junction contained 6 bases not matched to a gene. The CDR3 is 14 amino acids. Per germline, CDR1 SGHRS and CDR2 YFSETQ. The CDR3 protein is CASSDRGDREKLFF. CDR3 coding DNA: TGCGCCAGCAGCGACAGGGGGGATCGAGAAAAACTGTTTTTT. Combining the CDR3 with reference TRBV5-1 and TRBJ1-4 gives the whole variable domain KAGVTQTPRYLIKTRGQQVTLSCSPISGHRSVSWYQQTPGQGLQFLFEYFSETQRNKGNFPGRFSGRQFSNSRSEMNVSTLELGDSALYLCASSDRGDREKLFFGSGTQLSVL.

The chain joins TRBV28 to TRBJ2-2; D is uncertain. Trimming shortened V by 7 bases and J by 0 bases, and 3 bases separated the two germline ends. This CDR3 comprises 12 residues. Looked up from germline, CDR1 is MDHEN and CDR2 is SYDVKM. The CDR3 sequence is CASKTNTGELFF. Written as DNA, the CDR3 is TGTGCCAGCAAGACGAACACCGGGGAGCTGTTTTTT.